A single sample is the source of the 12 T cell receptor beta chains below, sequenced in a study of T-cell reconstitution after alpha-beta-depleted transplantation in children. Unique molecular identifiers were incorporated during preparation of the TCRbeta library. MiXCR, run by TCRdb on the PCR reads, gives a single entry per CDR3 protein. The sample lists roughly 160,000 distinct CDR3 sequences, roughly 10% occurring once. The source was PBMCs, collected before TCRalphabeta/CD19-depleted stem cell transplant. These TCRs come from a boy aged 2 to 10 with acute myeloid leukemia, due to receive a stem cell transplant.

In its sample, this clonotype was seen many times. The chain is built from TRBV5-1 and TRBJ2-7; the D is unclear. The length of the CDR3 is 17 residues. Germline V lookup: CDR1 SGHRS, CDR2 YFSETQ. With 1 base removed from V and 0 bases from J, the gap between germline ends came to 17 bases. The CDR3 region has the DNA TGCGCCAGCAGCTTGTCCCTGCGGAGCCTTAGCTCCTACGAGCAGTACTTC. Translated, it gives CASSLSLRSLSSYEQYF.

The count of this clonotype is one. One base away lies a much larger clone, so this may be a sequencing read error. The chain has TRBV3-1 and TRBJ1-6; D is ambiguous. Deletions cut 4 bases from V and 3 bases from J, with 13 bases between. CDR3 length equals 16 residues. Germline CDR1 and CDR2: LGHDT and YNNKEL (reference sequence). The CDR3: CASSPGTDFYNSPLHF. The CDR3, as DNA: TGTGCCAGCAGCCCTGGTACGGATTTCTATAATTCACCCCTCCACTTT.

The genes are TRBV20-1 and TRBJ1-1; D is perhaps TRBD1 (5 bases). CDR1 is DFQATT and CDR2 is SNEGSKA in the germline V gene (reference sequence). V was pared by 6 bases and J by 4 bases, with 15 bases between. The CDR3 is made up of 13 amino acids. In nucleotides, the CDR3 is TGCAGTGCCGCGGGGGGGTATAGCACTGAAGCTTTCTTT. Protein sequence: CSAAGGYSTEAFF.

This clonotype occurred many times. V gene TRBV20-1 combines with J gene TRBJ2-2; D is uncertain. This CDR3 spans 13 amino acids. In germline, CDR1 is DFQATT, CDR2 SNEGSKA (reference sequence). V was cut by 0 bases and J by 3 bases, with 5 bases left in between. CDR3 residues: CSARDMDTGELFF. The CDR3 nucleotides are TGCAGTGCTAGAGATATGGACACCGGGGAGCTGTTTTTT.

There are many counts of this clonotype. This chain links TRBV10-3 with TRBJ2-1; 7 nucleotides align to TRBD2. Germline V gene sequence: CDR1 ENHRY, CDR2 SYGVKD. After removal of 4 bases from V and 4 bases from J, the junction contained 7 bases not matched to a gene. CDR3 length: 15 amino acids. CDR3: CAISGRVSGYNEQFF. Written as DNA, the CDR3 is TGTGCCATCAGTGGGCGGGTTAGCGGGTACAATGAGCAGTTCTTC.

This clonotype was found many times. The chain is built from TRBV20-1 and TRBJ2-1; D may be TRBD2 (6 bases). V was clipped by 5 bases and J by 9 bases, with 20 bases between them. Germline values: CDR1 DFQATT, CDR2 SNEGSKA (reference sequence). The CDR3 is 14 residues long. The CDR3 nucleotides read TGCAGTGCTCCCGGGAGCAGGGCCCACACTGAGCAGTTCTTC. It yields the protein CSAPGSRAHTEQFF.

This clonotype was detected ten times or more. The rearrangement joins TRBV5-1 to TRBJ2-5; D not resolved. V was trimmed by 4 bases and J by 1 base, leaving 5 bases between them. Germline V lookup: CDR1 SGHRS, CDR2 YFSETQ. CDR3 size: 12 residues. CDR3 bases: TGCGCCAGCAGCATGGCCCAAGAGACCCAGTACTTC. Translation: CASSMAQETQYF. Looking up the rest from reference TRBV5-1 and TRBJ2-5 gives the full variable domain: KAGVTQTPRYLIKTRGQQVTLSCSPISGHRSVSWYQQTPGQGLQFLFEYFSETQRNKGNFPGRFSGRQFSNSRSEMNVSTLELGDSALYLCASSMAQETQYFGPGTRLLVL.

Many counts were recorded for this clonotype. The V call is TRBV28, the J call TRBJ2-1; TRBD2 agrees at 9 bases. The J segment lost 0 bases and the V segment lost 9 bases, leaving 6 bases of the junction unmatched. The CDR3 runs 15 residues. Germline V gene lookup returns CDR1 MDHEN and CDR2 SYDVKM. This CDR3 is CASTREGYSYNEQFF. DNA of the CDR3: TGTGCCAGTACGCGGGAGGGCTACTCCTACAATGAGCAGTTCTTC.

Note on this clonotype: Being one base from a much bigger clone, this may be a read error. V usage is TRBV7-8 and J usage is TRBJ2-1; 10 nucleotides line up with TRBD1. The CDR3 is 16 residues long. Germline CDR1 reads SGHVS; CDR2 reads FQNEAQ. J gave up 7 bases and V 5 bases, and 11 bases lay outside the gene matches. CDR3 loop: CASSVGGQGYRNEQFF. The CDR3 DNA reads TGTGCCAGCAGCGTGGGGGGACAGGGGTATAGGAATGAGCAGTTCTTC.

At least ten counts were recorded for this clonotype. The chain carries TRBV5-1 and TRBJ2-6; a weak D match, TRBD1 (5 bases). Trimming left V 4 bases short and J 2 bases short, with 10 bases between. The CDR3 spans 15 residues. Germline values: CDR1 SGHRS, CDR2 YFSETQ. CDR3: CASSLGVTGANVLTF. The CDR3, as DNA: TGCGCCAGCAGCCTAGGGGTGACTGGGGCCAACGTCCTGACTTTC.

In this sample, this clonotype turned up many times. The chain uses TRBV5-1 and TRBJ2-7, with TRBD2 matching 9 bases. The CDR3 is 14 amino acids. Germline loops: CDR1 SGHRS, CDR2 YFSETQ. V gave up 1 base and J gave up 7 bases; unmatched junction bases: 6. The DNA for the CDR3 is TGCGCCAGCAGCTTGTTCGCTAGCGGGAAGGAGCAGTACTTC. As protein: CASSLFASGKEQYF.

This clonotype has at least ten counts. The genes are TRBV6-5 and TRBJ2-6, with 9 bases identical to TRBD1. Germline V lookup: CDR1 MNHEY, CDR2 SVGAGI. CDR3 size: 18 residues. The V gene end was trimmed by 11 bases and the J gene end by 0 bases; junction bases not matched to a gene: 14. The CDR3 nucleotides read TGTGCCTTGAGGACAGGGGACCACCTGGGCTCTGGGGCCAACGTCCTGACTTTC. Encoded protein: CALRTGDHLGSGANVLTF.